This is a list of T cell receptor beta chains from one sample in a study of shared clonotypes between healthy human individuals. TCRdb keeps only in-frame clones here, not all; method: immunoSEQ multiplex PCR. Of approximately 1,500,000 clones listed, around 97% were seen once; the top ten hold approximately 1%. Sequencing used naive CD4+ T cells sorted from blood. Source of these receptors: a man between 25 and 39 years old in good health. Both conserved end residues are part of each CDR3. D genes are given only for firm matches. Only some rows state a clone size, as once, few, many or a class for expanded clones.

clone_size: -; v_call: TRBV18; d_call: -; j_call: TRBJ2-7; cdr3_nt: TGTGCCAGCTCACCTTCCGCTTACGAGCAGTACTTC; cdr3_aa: CASSPSAYEQYF
clone_size: -; v_call: TRBV4-3; d_call: -; j_call: TRBJ2-5; cdr3_nt: TGCGCCAGCAGCCAAGATGGCAGGGACGGGGAGACCCAGTACTTC; cdr3_aa: CASSQDGRDGETQYF
clone_size: -; v_call: TRBV15; d_call: TRBD1; j_call: TRBJ2-3; cdr3_nt: TGTGCCACCAGCAGAGTGGGACAGGTCACAGATACGCAGTATTTT; cdr3_aa: CATSRVGQVTDTQYF
clone_size: -; v_call: TRBV5-5; d_call: -; j_call: TRBJ2-7; cdr3_nt: TGTGCCAGCAGCCCGACGTCTAGGGACGACGAGCAGTACTTC; cdr3_aa: CASSPTSRDDEQYF
clone_size: -; v_call: TRBV5-1; d_call: TRBD1; j_call: TRBJ2-7; cdr3_nt: TGCGCCAGCAGCTTGGACAGGGGACCCTACGAGCAGTACTTC; cdr3_aa: CASSLDRGPYEQYF
clone_size: -; v_call: TRBV28; d_call: -; j_call: TRBJ1-5; cdr3_nt: TGTGCCAGCAGTTTATCGGGGCGTAGCAATCAGCCCCAGCATTTT; cdr3_aa: CASSLSGRSNQPQHF
clone_size: -; v_call: TRBV19; d_call: -; j_call: TRBJ1-5; cdr3_nt: TGTGCCACCCGGGGTCCAAATCAGCCCCAGCATTTT; cdr3_aa: CATRGPNQPQHF
clone_size: -; v_call: TRBV6-1; d_call: -; j_call: TRBJ2-7; cdr3_nt: TGTGCCAGCAGTGATGCGGGACAATACGAGCAGTACTTC; cdr3_aa: CASSDAGQYEQYF
clone_size: -; v_call: TRBV7-2; d_call: -; j_call: TRBJ2-3; cdr3_nt: TGTGCCAGCAGCTTATTTCTTTCGGGGGCTAGCACAGATACGCAGTATTTT; cdr3_aa: CASSLFLSGASTDTQYF
clone_size: -; v_call: TRBV5-6; d_call: -; j_call: TRBJ2-5; cdr3_nt: TGTGCCAGCAGCCTGCTAGGACAGCAAGAGACCCAGTACTTC; cdr3_aa: CASSLLGQQETQYF
clone_size: -; v_call: TRBV4-1; d_call: -; j_call: TRBJ1-5; cdr3_nt: TGCGCCAGCAGCCAAGGGACTCCAGATCAGCCCCAGCATTTT; cdr3_aa: CASSQGTPDQPQHF
clone_size: -; v_call: TRBV6-5; d_call: -; j_call: TRBJ1-5; cdr3_nt: TGTGCCAGCAGTGACACAGTCCTCAATCAGCCCCAGCATTTT; cdr3_aa: CASSDTVLNQPQHF
clone_size: -; v_call: TRBV5-5; d_call: TRBD2; j_call: TRBJ2-1; cdr3_nt: TGTGCCAGCAGCTTGGGTCTAGCGGGCTCCTACAATGAGCAGTTCTTC; cdr3_aa: CASSLGLAGSYNEQFF
clone_size: -; v_call: TRBV28; d_call: -; j_call: TRBJ2-1; cdr3_nt: TGTGCCAGCAGTTTCTTGGACGATGAGCAGTTCTTC; cdr3_aa: CASSFLDDEQFF
clone_size: -; v_call: TRBV19; d_call: -; j_call: TRBJ1-5; cdr3_nt: TGTGCCAGTAGTATTTCGGCAGGCCTCAGGTACCAGCCCCAGCATTTT; cdr3_aa: CASSISAGLRYQPQHF
clone_size: -; v_call: TRBV27; d_call: -; j_call: TRBJ2-7; cdr3_nt: TGTGCCAGCAGTTTTGTCAGTTTAGCCTACGAGCAGTACTTC; cdr3_aa: CASSFVSLAYEQYF
clone_size: -; v_call: TRBV19; d_call: TRBD1; j_call: TRBJ2-3; cdr3_nt: TGTGCCAGTAGTAGCGGACAGGCTAGCACAGATACGCAGTATTTT; cdr3_aa: CASSSGQASTDTQYF
clone_size: -; v_call: TRBV18; d_call: TRBD1; j_call: TRBJ1-4; cdr3_nt: TGTGCCAGCTCACGGGACAGTCATGAAAAACTGTTTTTT; cdr3_aa: CASSRDSHEKLFF
clone_size: once; v_call: TRBV28; d_call: TRBD1; j_call: TRBJ1-4; cdr3_nt: TGTGCCAGCAGTTTGGCCGGGACAGGGGAACTGTTTTTT; cdr3_aa: CASSLAGTGELFF
clone_size: -; v_call: TRBV11-3; d_call: TRBD1; j_call: TRBJ2-1; cdr3_nt: TGTGCCAGCAGCTCGAACCAGGGGGATGAGCAGTTCTTC; cdr3_aa: CASSSNQGDEQFF
clone_size: -; v_call: TRBV7-2; d_call: -; j_call: TRBJ1-5; cdr3_nt: TGTGCCAGCAGCTTAGCAGGGATCCGCAATCAGCCCCAGCATTTT; cdr3_aa: CASSLAGIRNQPQHF
clone_size: -; v_call: TRBV6-6; d_call: TRBD2; j_call: TRBJ2-1; cdr3_nt: TGTGCCAGCAGTAAGCCGGGACTAGTCGGGAACAATGAGCAGTTCTTC; cdr3_aa: CASSKPGLVGNNEQFF
clone_size: -; v_call: TRBV5-1; d_call: -; j_call: TRBJ2-5; cdr3_nt: TGCGCCAGCGACAGAGGACAGTTGGGGGAGACCCAGTACTTC; cdr3_aa: CASDRGQLGETQYF
clone_size: -; v_call: TRBV29-1; d_call: -; j_call: TRBJ2-5; cdr3_nt: TGCAGCGCCCATAGCGGCAACAGAGAGACCCAGTACTTC; cdr3_aa: CSAHSGNRETQYF
clone_size: once; v_call: TRBV2; d_call: -; j_call: TRBJ2-5; cdr3_nt: TGTGCCAGCAGTTTGGACCTAAAAGAGACCCAGTACTTC; cdr3_aa: CASSLDLKETQYF
clone_size: -; v_call: TRBV19; d_call: -; j_call: TRBJ2-1; cdr3_nt: TGTGCCAGTAGTTACCTGGGTGGTCCCGGGGCGGATGAGCAGTTCTTC; cdr3_aa: CASSYLGGPGADEQFF
clone_size: -; v_call: TRBV5-1; d_call: TRBD1; j_call: TRBJ2-7; cdr3_nt: TGCGCCAGCAGCTCCTGGACAGGGGCTGGGTACGAGCAGTACTTC; cdr3_aa: CASSSWTGAGYEQYF
clone_size: -; v_call: TRBV7-3; d_call: -; j_call: TRBJ2-1; cdr3_nt: TGTGCCAGCAGCACGACCGTGAACAATGAGCAGTTCTTC; cdr3_aa: CASSTTVNNEQFF
clone_size: few; v_call: TRBV11-2; d_call: -; j_call: TRBJ1-1; cdr3_nt: TGTGCCAGCAGCTTGAAGGGGAACACTGAAGCTTTCTTT; cdr3_aa: CASSLKGNTEAFF
clone_size: -; v_call: TRBV15; d_call: TRBD2; j_call: TRBJ2-1; cdr3_nt: TGTGCCACCAGCAGAGATCGGGTAAGGACTAGCGGGAGTCCTAATTCCTACAATGAGCAGTTCTTC; cdr3_aa: CATSRDRVRTSGSPNSYNEQFF
clone_size: -; v_call: TRBV19; d_call: -; j_call: TRBJ1-1; cdr3_nt: TGTGCCAGTAGTCCCTACATGAACACTGAAGCTTTCTTT; cdr3_aa: CASSPYMNTEAFF
clone_size: -; v_call: TRBV6-6; d_call: TRBD1; j_call: TRBJ2-7; cdr3_nt: TGTGCCGCGATGGACAGGGTTCGGTACGAGCAGTACTTC; cdr3_aa: CAAMDRVRYEQYF
clone_size: -; v_call: TRBV7-9; d_call: TRBD2; j_call: TRBJ2-1; cdr3_nt: TGTGCCAGCAGTCGGCGGGAGGGCCTGTACTCTGTTGAGCAGTTCTTC; cdr3_aa: CASSRREGLYSVEQFF
clone_size: -; v_call: TRBV7-9; d_call: -; j_call: TRBJ1-5; cdr3_nt: TGTGCCAGCAGCTTAGCCACAGGTCCCGATCAGCCCCAGCATTTT; cdr3_aa: CASSLATGPDQPQHF
clone_size: once; v_call: TRBV30; d_call: -; j_call: TRBJ1-3; cdr3_nt: TGTGCCTGGAGTTGGACAGCGGGTGGAAACACCATATATTTT; cdr3_aa: CAWSWTAGGNTIYF
clone_size: -; v_call: TRBV6-6; d_call: TRBD2; j_call: TRBJ2-7; cdr3_nt: TGTGCCAGCAGTCAACAAAGCGGGAGGGCCGAATACGAGCAGTACTTC; cdr3_aa: CASSQQSGRAEYEQYF
clone_size: -; v_call: TRBV27; d_call: -; j_call: TRBJ1-5; cdr3_nt: TGTGCCAGCAGTTTAGTGGGGGTAAACGGGCAGCCCCAGCATTTT; cdr3_aa: CASSLVGVNGQPQHF
clone_size: -; v_call: TRBV19; d_call: -; j_call: TRBJ2-7; cdr3_nt: TGTGCCAGTAGTATAAACCTTCTTAGCGGGACAGCGCGGGAGCAGTACTTC; cdr3_aa: CASSINLLSGTAREQYF
clone_size: -; v_call: TRBV11-2; d_call: -; j_call: TRBJ2-7; cdr3_nt: TGTGCCAGCAGAGAAACCGGGAGAGGGTACGAGCAGTACTTC; cdr3_aa: CASRETGRGYEQYF
clone_size: -; v_call: TRBV11-2; d_call: TRBD1; j_call: TRBJ1-1; cdr3_nt: TGTGCCAGCAGCTTAGACGGGACAGGGGGTGAGAAAGCTTTCTTT; cdr3_aa: CASSLDGTGGEKAFF
clone_size: -; v_call: TRBV9; d_call: -; j_call: TRBJ2-1; cdr3_nt: TGTGCCAGCAGCGTAGGGGCCAGCAATGGTGAGCAGTTCTTC; cdr3_aa: CASSVGASNGEQFF
clone_size: -; v_call: TRBV6-5; d_call: TRBD1; j_call: TRBJ2-7; cdr3_nt: TGTGCCAGCAATGTCCGGGACAGGGGTATCGAGCAGTACTTC; cdr3_aa: CASNVRDRGIEQYF
clone_size: -; v_call: TRBV18; d_call: TRBD1; j_call: TRBJ2-7; cdr3_nt: TGTGCCAGCTCACCGGCACCGGGTCGGACAGGGGGCTACGAGCAGTACTTC; cdr3_aa: CASSPAPGRTGGYEQYF
clone_size: -; v_call: TRBV14; d_call: -; j_call: TRBJ2-1; cdr3_nt: TGTGCCAGCAGCCAAGATCTTTCACGGGCCCGGAACGGTTTCTCCTACAATGAGCAGTTCTTC; cdr3_aa: CASSQDLSRARNGFSYNEQFF
clone_size: -; v_call: TRBV1; d_call: -; j_call: TRBJ2-7; cdr3_nt: TGCACCAGCAGCCAAGATAGAGCTTCGGGACAGAAGAGCTCCTACGAGCAGTACTTC; cdr3_aa: CTSSQDRASGQKSSYEQYF
clone_size: -; v_call: TRBV10-3; d_call: TRBD1; j_call: TRBJ1-5; cdr3_nt: TGTGCCACCAAGCCAGGACAGGATAGCAATCAGCCCCAGCATTTT; cdr3_aa: CATKPGQDSNQPQHF
clone_size: -; v_call: TRBV7-2; d_call: -; j_call: TRBJ2-1; cdr3_nt: TGTGCCAGCAGCCCCATTTCGGGGGAGCAGGATCAGTTCTTC; cdr3_aa: CASSPISGEQDQFF
clone_size: -; v_call: TRBV5-1; d_call: TRBD1; j_call: TRBJ2-2; cdr3_nt: TGCGCCAGCAGCTTGGCCGGACAGGGGACCGGGGAGCTGTTTTTT; cdr3_aa: CASSLAGQGTGELFF
clone_size: -; v_call: TRBV9; d_call: -; j_call: TRBJ2-6; cdr3_nt: TGTGCCAGCAGCGTAGGGCCAATCTCTGGGGCCAACGTCCTGACTTTC; cdr3_aa: CASSVGPISGANVLTF
clone_size: -; v_call: TRBV10-1; d_call: TRBD2; j_call: TRBJ2-7; cdr3_nt: TGCGCCAGCAGTGAGTTCACTAGCGGGAGAGGTGAGCAGTACTTC; cdr3_aa: CASSEFTSGRGEQYF
clone_size: -; v_call: TRBV6-1; d_call: -; j_call: TRBJ2-2; cdr3_nt: TGTGCCAGCAGTGAGGCGGGACCGATGTACACCGGGGAGCTGTTTTTT; cdr3_aa: CASSEAGPMYTGELFF
clone_size: -; v_call: TRBV25-1; d_call: TRBD2; j_call: TRBJ2-2; cdr3_nt: TGTGCCAGCAGTGACGGCGGGAGGCCCACAACCGGGGAGCTGTTTTTT; cdr3_aa: CASSDGGRPTTGELFF
clone_size: -; v_call: TRBV7-3; d_call: -; j_call: TRBJ2-2; cdr3_nt: TGTGCCAGCAGCCCCGTGAGGTCATTCGCCGGGGAGCTGTTTTTT; cdr3_aa: CASSPVRSFAGELFF
clone_size: once; v_call: TRBV10-3; d_call: TRBD1; j_call: TRBJ1-1; cdr3_nt: TGTGCCATCACCGGACAGGGGAGCACTGAAGCTTTCTTT; cdr3_aa: CAITGQGSTEAFF